This TCR beta chain was identified during a study of T cell clones after liver transplantation. In the study overall: Apart from three HCV-positive recipients, transplants were for non-autoimmune, non-viral reasons. Overall study findings and caveats: The donor-reactive repertoire was only partly measurable in two subjects, lacking donor cells. Post-transplant time points were not standardized, so conclusions are preliminary.

The CDR3 consists of 14 residues. Germline-derived CDR1 and CDR2 are GTSNPN and SVGIG (reference sequence). Data came from immunoSEQ multiplex PCR; TCRdb stores just in-frame clones and leaves some out. The sample shows under 150,000 clones, about nine tenths of them seen only once. As for this clone: Its antigen is not known.

The chain is built from TRBV30 and TRBJ2-5; 7 positions match TRBD1. The DNA end is more similar to TRBJ2-7, so the J call may be wrong. The source is a human patient who received a liver transplant. Some T cells may trace back to the graft donor. The sample in question was CD4+ T cells from blood, obtained 12 months after liver transplant. The CDR3 nucleotides read TGTGCCTGGGATGACCCCGGGACAGCCTACGAGCAGTACTTC. Its translation: CAWDDPGTAYEQYF.